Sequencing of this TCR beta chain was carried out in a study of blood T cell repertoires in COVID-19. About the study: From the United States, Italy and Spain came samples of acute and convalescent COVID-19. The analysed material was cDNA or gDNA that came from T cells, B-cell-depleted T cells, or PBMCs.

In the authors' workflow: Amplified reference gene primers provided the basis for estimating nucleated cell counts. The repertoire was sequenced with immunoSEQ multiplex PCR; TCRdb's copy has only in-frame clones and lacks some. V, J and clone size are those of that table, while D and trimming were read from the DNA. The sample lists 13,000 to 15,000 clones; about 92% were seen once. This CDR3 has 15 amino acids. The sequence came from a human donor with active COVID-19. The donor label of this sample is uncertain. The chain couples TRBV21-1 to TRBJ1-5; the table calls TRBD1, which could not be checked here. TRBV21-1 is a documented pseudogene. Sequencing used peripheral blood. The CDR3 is CASSKAPGQGQPQHF. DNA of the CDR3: TGTGCCAGCAGCAAAGCTCCGGGACAGGGACAGCCCCAGCATTTT.